Only a few counts were recorded for the clone carrying this T cell receptor (beta chain). These data are taken from a study of regulatory T cells in long-lasting Graves disease. V dropped 0 bases and J dropped 12; count of bases not matched to a gene: 8. Germline lookup yields CDR1 LGHNA and CDR2 YSLEER. The CDR3 covers 16 residues. Sample time point: newly diagnosed GD, antithyroid drugs for less than 3 months. Generation of the TCR library employed RNA extracted from PBMCs. Arm-PCR of CDR3 regions and iRepertoire HTBI primers were used to build TCR beta libraries. Each CDR3 protein is one row after TCRdb ran MiXCR on the multiplex PCR reads. The data show 240,000 or so distinct CDR3 sequences, around 20% seen once.

The TCR originated in a female donor with Graves disease. The sample consisted of peripheral blood mononuclear cells (PBMCs), taken at new diagnosis, from a patient treated with antithyroid drugs. The rearrangement joins TRBV4-3 to TRBJ2-1, with 13 bases fitting TRBD2. The CDR3 loop is CASSQDRGLAGRRQFF. Here the CDR3 DNA reads TGCGCCAGCAGCCAAGATCGGGGACTAGCGGGAAGACGGCAGTTCTTC.